The 20 T cell receptor beta chains given below trace back to one sample, sequenced in a study of T cell changes during pregnancy in multiple sclerosis. Assay: immunoSEQ multiplex PCR; the TCRdb copy retains only in-frame clones and omits some. This table holds about 73,000 clones, roughly 88% found once. This specimen consisted of peripheral blood, obtained after pregnancy. The receptors here all came from a female donor in good health, enrolled as a control in a pregnancy study.

The chain joins TRBV20-1 to TRBJ1-4; no clear D gene. The germline V and J ends were trimmed by 7 bases and 7 bases, with 7 bases remaining between them. This CDR3 spans 10 amino acids. Germline CDR1 is DFQATT and CDR2 is SNEGSKA (reference sequence). The DNA of the CDR3 is TGCAGTGTCGGGGTTGAAAAACTGTTTTTT. Translation: CSVGVEKLFF.

This rearrangement joins TRBV30 to TRBJ1-2; D possibly corresponds to TRBD1 (6 bases). Germline V CDR1 and CDR2: GTSNPN, SVGIG (reference sequence). The CDR3 totals 12 residues. The germline V and J ends were trimmed by 2 bases and 5 bases, with 9 bases remaining between them. The CDR3 spells CAWSTTGYGYTF. In DNA, the CDR3 is TGTGCCTGGAGTACGACAGGTTATGGCTACACCTTC. Using reference TRBV30 and TRBJ1-2 for the parts outside the CDR3, the full variable domain is SQTIHQWPATLVQPVGSPLSLECTVEGTSNPNLYWYRQAAGRGLQLLFYSVGIGQISSEVPQNLSASRPQDRQFILSSKKLLLSDSGFYLCAWSTTGYGYTFGSGTRLTVV.

This sequence joins TRBV2 and TRBJ2-3, with a tentative D call TRBD2 (5 bases). CDR1 and CDR2 (germline): SNHLY, FYNNEI. The CDR3 totals 13 residues. The V and J ends lost 10 bases and 4 bases respectively, with 15 bases between them. CDR3 sequence reads: CATGLGGSDTQYF. The CDR3 nucleotides read TGTGCCACTGGACTGGGCGGGTCAGATACGCAGTATTTT.

The table lists this clone with a count of one. V is TRBV30 and J is TRBJ1-5; D is possibly TRBD1 (5 bases). The CDR3 sequence is 14 residues long. Germline lookup yields CDR1 GTSNPN and CDR2 SVGIG (reference sequence). V was cut by 3 bases and J by 4 bases, with 13 bases left in between. The CDR3 bases are TGTGCCTGGAGCTATCAGGGTGGAAATCAGCCCCAGCATTTT. Its protein is CAWSYQGGNQPQHF.

The chain employs TRBV2 and TRBJ2-2; maybe TRBD1 (6 bases). There are 14 residues in the CDR3. V shed 6 bases and J shed 4 bases, with 12 bases lying between them. Per the germline V gene, CDR1 is SNHLY and CDR2 is FYNNEI. CDR3 coding DNA: TGTGCCAGCAGCGAAACCAGGGGCACCGGGGAGCTGTTTTTT. It translates to CASSETRGTGELFF.

The chain employs TRBV5-1 and TRBJ2-3; possibly TRBD1 for D (6 bases). The germline V gene has CDR1 SGHRS and CDR2 YFSETQ. The CDR3 totals 15 residues. Deletions cut 2 bases from V and 5 bases from J, with 15 bases between. The CDR3 sequence: CASSFRGFQLDTQYF. The CDR3 DNA reads as TGCGCCAGCAGCTTCAGGGGCTTCCAATTAGATACGCAGTATTTT. Combining the CDR3 with reference TRBV5-1 and TRBJ2-3 gives the whole variable domain KAGVTQTPRYLIKTRGQQVTLSCSPISGHRSVSWYQQTPGQGLQFLFEYFSETQRNKGNFPGRFSGRQFSNSRSEMNVSTLELGDSALYLCASSFRGFQLDTQYFGPGTRLTVL.

The rearrangement links TRBV9 to TRBJ1-2; D unresolved. The V end lost 0 bases, the J end lost 7 bases, and 13 bases lay between the germline ends. The CDR3 covers 14 residues. The germline gives CDR1 SGDLS, CDR2 YYNGEE. CDR3: CASSVGPRGSGYTF. The CDR3 DNA reads as TGTGCCAGCAGCGTAGGGCCCAGAGGTTCTGGCTACACCTTC.

V is TRBV7-9 and J is TRBJ2-7, with 8 bases fitting TRBD2. The CDR3 spans 15 residues. Germline V gene sequence: CDR1 SEHNR, CDR2 FQNEAQ (reference sequence). J lost 5 bases, V lost 5 bases, and 11 bases had no gene match. CDR3 bases: TGTGCCAGCAGCCCCGGGGGCGGGAGGAGGGACGAGCAGTACTTC. It encodes CASSPGGGRRDEQYF.

This rearrangement joins TRBV16 to TRBJ1-2; D unresolved. Germline CDR1 is KGHSY and CDR2 is FQNENV. The CDR3 extends over 14 amino acids. Between the trimmed V and J ends, which lost 0 bases and 7 bases, there was a span of 12 bases. The CDR3 DNA reads as TGTGCCAGCAGCCAATCTAGCCTTCCAGCTGGCTACACCTTC. This sequence encodes CASSQSSLPAGYTF.

The chain is built from TRBV7-9 and TRBJ2-5; TRBD2 might be the D (6 bases). There are 15 residues in the CDR3. CDR1 and CDR2 from the germline V gene are SEHNR and FQNEAQ (reference sequence). V was pared by 0 bases and J by 7 bases, with 15 bases between. Here the CDR3 reads CASSLARGGFGTQYF. The CDR3 DNA is TGTGCCAGCAGCTTAGCGCGTGGAGGGTTCGGGACCCAGTACTTC. The whole variable domain, remainder taken from reference TRBV7-9 and TRBJ2-5, is DTGVSQNPRHKITKRGQNVTFRCDPISEHNRLYWYRQTLGQGPEFLTYFQNEAQLEKSRLLSDRFSAERPKGSFSTLEIQRTEQGDSAMYLCASSLARGGFGTQYFGPGTRLLVL.

V gene TRBV7-9 combines with J gene TRBJ2-7; a possible D gene is TRBD2 (7 bases). In germline, CDR1 is SEHNR, CDR2 FQNEAQ (reference sequence). Trimming shortened V by 1 base and J by 2 bases, and 12 bases separated the two germline ends. This CDR3 has 15 amino acids. Here the CDR3 reads CASSLGGGGTYEQYF. The DNA of the CDR3 is TGTGCCAGCAGCTTAGGGGGGGGCGGCACCTACGAGCAGTACTTC. Full variable domain (outside the CDR3, taken from reference TRBV7-9 and TRBJ2-7): DTGVSQNPRHKITKRGQNVTFRCDPISEHNRLYWYRQTLGQGPEFLTYFQNEAQLEKSRLLSDRFSAERPKGSFSTLEIQRTEQGDSAMYLCASSLGGGGTYEQYFGPGTRLTVT.

This chain uses TRBV19 with TRBJ2-1; TRBD2 aligns across 9 bases. The CDR3 is 15 residues long. Germline V CDR1 and CDR2: LNHDA, SQIVND (reference sequence). With 3 bases clipped from V and 2 bases from J, the junction kept 2 bases outside the gene matches. The CDR3 protein is CASSMAGGTYNEQFF. Written as DNA, the CDR3 is TGTGCCAGTAGTATGGCGGGAGGGACCTACAATGAGCAGTTCTTC.

V usage is TRBV10-2 and J usage is TRBJ1-3; D perhaps matches TRBD1 (5 bases). The germline CDR1 and CDR2 sequences are WSHSY and SAAADI. Trimming left V 2 bases short and J 9 bases short, with 14 bases between. The CDR3 sequence is 14 residues long. For the CDR3, the DNA is TGCGCCAGCAGTGAGGTCATTCTCGGGGGCACCATATATTTT. Translated, it gives CASSEVILGGTIYF.

In this sample, this clone turned up once. The rearrangement uses TRBV9 and TRBJ1-1, with a tentative D call TRBD1 (5 bases). With 3 bases removed from V and 0 bases from J, the gap between germline ends came to 12 bases. Germline V gene sequence: CDR1 SGDLS, CDR2 YYNGEE. The CDR3 totals 15 residues. CDR3 region: CASSASPRVNTEAFF. Here the CDR3 DNA reads TGTGCCAGCAGCGCCAGCCCCAGGGTGAACACTGAAGCTTTCTTT.

V usage is TRBV10-3 and J usage is TRBJ2-7, with 8 nucleotides matching TRBD2. V shed 3 bases, J shed 4 bases, and the junction held 8 bases outside the gene matches. CDR1 is ENHRY, CDR2 SYGVKD, per germline. CDR3 length equals 15 residues. CDR3 in DNA: TGTGCCATCAGTGAATCGGGGACTAGTGTATACGAGCAGTACTTC. Its protein product is CAISESGTSVYEQYF.

The chain uses TRBV7-8 and TRBJ2-5; 8 bases fit TRBD2. In germline, CDR1 is SGHVS, CDR2 FQNEAQ. The J segment lost 0 bases and the V segment lost 5 bases, leaving 11 bases of the junction unmatched. The CDR3 consists of 17 residues. The CDR3 DNA reads TGTGCCAGCAGCCCTTCAACTTTAGCGGGGTACCAAGAGACCCAGTACTTC. This encodes CASSPSTLAGYQETQYF. The full variable domain, with the rest looked up from reference TRBV7-8 and TRBJ2-5, is GAGVSQSPRYKVAKRGQDVALRCDPISGHVSLFWYQQALGQGPEFLTYFQNEAQLDKSGLPSDRFFAERPEGSVSTLKIQRTQQEDSAVYLCASSPSTLAGYQETQYFGPGTRLLVL.

The chain couples TRBV19 to TRBJ2-7; 11 bases line up with TRBD2. CDR1 LNHDA and CDR2 SQIVND come from the germline V gene (reference sequence). This CDR3 has 14 residues. Losses at the gene ends were 5 bases for V and 6 bases for J; bases not matched to a gene: 6. The CDR3 loop is CASSSGLAGLEQYF. CDR3 DNA sequence: TGTGCCAGTAGTTCCGGACTAGCGGGCCTCGAGCAGTACTTC.

The V call is TRBV28, the J call TRBJ1-1; TRBD1 matches 9 bases. The germline gives CDR1 MDHEN, CDR2 SYDVKM. The CDR3 is 15 amino acids. The trim removed 5 bases at V and 1 base at J, leaving 5 bases unmatched. The CDR3 here is CASSEGTGQNTEAFF. For the CDR3, the DNA is TGTGCCAGCAGTGAGGGGACAGGGCAGAACACTGAAGCTTTCTTT. Supplemented by reference TRBV28 and TRBJ1-1, the full variable domain reads DVKVTQSSRYLVKRTGEKVFLECVQDMDHENMFWYRQDPGLGLRLIYFSYDVKMKEKGDIPEGYSVSREKKERFSLILESASTNQTSMYLCASSEGTGQNTEAFFGQGTRLTVV.

This sequence joins TRBV6-1 and TRBJ1-5, with 7 bases lining up with TRBD1. With V trimmed by 0 bases and J by 7 bases, 6 bases remained unmatched. This CDR3 spans 15 amino acids. Per the germline V gene, CDR1 is MNHNS and CDR2 is SASEGT. CDR3 nucleotides: TGTGCCAGCAGTGAAGCGGGGACAGCCTCGCAGCCCCAGCATTTT. This gives the protein CASSEAGTASQPQHF.

Concerning this clone: Different DNA sequences within this sample yield the same CDR3. The chain has TRBV5-1 and TRBJ1-6; D remains unclear. The germline CDR1 and CDR2 sequences are SGHRS and YFSETQ. The CDR3 sequence is 15 residues long. The V gene lost 0 bases and the J gene lost 7 bases, with 11 bases spanning the gap. The CDR3 spells CASSLENGRNSPLHF. In DNA form, the CDR3 reads TGCGCCAGCAGCTTGGAAAACGGGAGGAATTCACCCCTCCACTTT.